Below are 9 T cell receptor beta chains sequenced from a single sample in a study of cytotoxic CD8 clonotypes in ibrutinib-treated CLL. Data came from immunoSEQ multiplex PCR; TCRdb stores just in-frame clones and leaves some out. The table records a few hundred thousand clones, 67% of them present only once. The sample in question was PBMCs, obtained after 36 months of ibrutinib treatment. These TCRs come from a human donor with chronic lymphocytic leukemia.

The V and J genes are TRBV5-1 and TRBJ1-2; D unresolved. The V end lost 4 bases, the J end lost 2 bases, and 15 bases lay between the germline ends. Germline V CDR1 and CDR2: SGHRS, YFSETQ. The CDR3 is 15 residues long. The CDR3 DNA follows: TGCGCCAGCAGCAATACCTGGACGGAGAACTATGGCTACACCTTC. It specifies CASSNTWTENYGYTF.

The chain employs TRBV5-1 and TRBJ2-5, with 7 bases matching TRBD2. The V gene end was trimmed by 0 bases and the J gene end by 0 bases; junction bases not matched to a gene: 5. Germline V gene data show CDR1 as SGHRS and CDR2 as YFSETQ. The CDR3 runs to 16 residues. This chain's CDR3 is CASSLGGGSYQETQYF. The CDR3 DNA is TGCGCCAGCAGCTTGGGGGGCGGGAGTTACCAAGAGACCCAGTACTTC.

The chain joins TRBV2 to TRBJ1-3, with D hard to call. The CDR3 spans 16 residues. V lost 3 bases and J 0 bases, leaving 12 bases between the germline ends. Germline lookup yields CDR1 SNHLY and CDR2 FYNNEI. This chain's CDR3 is CASSDNGAYSGNTIYF. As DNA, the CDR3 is TGTGCCAGCAGTGATAACGGAGCTTACTCTGGAAACACCATATATTTT.

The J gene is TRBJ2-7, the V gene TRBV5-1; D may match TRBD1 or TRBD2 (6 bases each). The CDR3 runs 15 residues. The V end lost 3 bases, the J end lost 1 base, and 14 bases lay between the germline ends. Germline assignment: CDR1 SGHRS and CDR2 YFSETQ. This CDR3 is CASSSRGHRSYEQYF. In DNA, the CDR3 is TGCGCCAGCAGCTCTCGGGGGCACCGATCCTACGAGCAGTACTTC.

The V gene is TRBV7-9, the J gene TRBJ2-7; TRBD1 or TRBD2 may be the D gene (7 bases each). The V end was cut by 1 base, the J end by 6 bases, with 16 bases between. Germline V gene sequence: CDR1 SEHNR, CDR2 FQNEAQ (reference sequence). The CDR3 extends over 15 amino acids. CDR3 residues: CASSLGGGGPVEQYF. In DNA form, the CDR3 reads TGTGCCAGCAGCTTAGGGGGAGGGGGCCCGGTCGAGCAGTACTTC.

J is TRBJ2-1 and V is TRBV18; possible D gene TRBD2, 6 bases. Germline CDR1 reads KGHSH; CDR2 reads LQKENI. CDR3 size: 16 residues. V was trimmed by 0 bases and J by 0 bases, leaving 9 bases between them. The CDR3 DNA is TGTGCCAGCTCACCACCGGGGGGAAGCTCCTACAATGAGCAGTTCTTC. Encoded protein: CASSPPGGSSYNEQFF.

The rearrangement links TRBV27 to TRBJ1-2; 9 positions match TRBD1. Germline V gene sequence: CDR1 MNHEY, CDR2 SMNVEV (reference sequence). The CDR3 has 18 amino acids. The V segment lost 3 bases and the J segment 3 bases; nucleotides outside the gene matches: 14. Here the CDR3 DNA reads TGTGCCAGCAGTTTTCTGTCCGGGACAGGGCGCATATACTATGGCTACACCTTC. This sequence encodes CASSFLSGTGRIYYGYTF.

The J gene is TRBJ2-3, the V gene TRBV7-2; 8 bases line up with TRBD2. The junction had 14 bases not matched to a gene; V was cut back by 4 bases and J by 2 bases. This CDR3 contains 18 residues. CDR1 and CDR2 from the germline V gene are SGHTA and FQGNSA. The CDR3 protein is CASSSPGLDPYPTDTQYF. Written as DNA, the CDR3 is TGTGCCAGCAGCTCCCCGGGACTAGACCCTTACCCCACAGATACGCAGTATTTT.

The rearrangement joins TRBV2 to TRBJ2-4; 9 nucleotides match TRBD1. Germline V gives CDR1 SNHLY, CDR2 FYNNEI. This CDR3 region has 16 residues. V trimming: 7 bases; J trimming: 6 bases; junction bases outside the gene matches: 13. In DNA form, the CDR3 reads TGTGCCAGCATCGACCCCGACAGGGGGGGAGGAAACATTCAGTACTTC. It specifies CASIDPDRGGGNIQYF.